The present T cell receptor beta chain was sequenced within a study of shared clonotypes between healthy human individuals. Study summary: The donors, two women and a few men, were aged 18 to 49.

Assay used: immunoSEQ multiplex PCR; TCRdb lists only in-frame clones, some missing. The data contain 650,000 to 750,000 clones, about two thirds of them singletons. In germline, CDR1 is LNHDA, CDR2 SQIVND (reference sequence). V lost 3 bases and J lost 13, with 13 bases in between. The CDR3 consists of 12 residues. The receptor was isolated from a woman in her twenties or thirties in good health. The specimen was memory CD4+ T cells sorted from blood. Described subset: CD45RA-negative fraction. The genes are TRBV19 and TRBJ2-4; a possible D gene is TRBD2 (5 bases). CDR3 coding DNA: TGTGCCAGTAGTATCCCTAGCTATATACAGTACTTC. Translation: CASSIPSYIQYF.